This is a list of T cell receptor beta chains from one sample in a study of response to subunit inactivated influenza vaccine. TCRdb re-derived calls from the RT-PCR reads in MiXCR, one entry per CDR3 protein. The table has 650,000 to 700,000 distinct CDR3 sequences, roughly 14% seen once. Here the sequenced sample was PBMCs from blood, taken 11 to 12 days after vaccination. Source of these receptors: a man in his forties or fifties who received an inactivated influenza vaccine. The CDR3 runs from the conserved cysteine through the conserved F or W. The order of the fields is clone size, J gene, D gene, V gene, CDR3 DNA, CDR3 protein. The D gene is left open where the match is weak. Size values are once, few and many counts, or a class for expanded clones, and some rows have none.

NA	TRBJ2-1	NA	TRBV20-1	TGCAGTGCCGAGGGGGGAACTCTTCGGCATGAGCAGTTCTTC	CSAEGGTLRHEQFF
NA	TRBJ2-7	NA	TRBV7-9	TGTGCCAGCACCGTCGACAACATGTACGAGCAGTACTTC	CASTVDNMYEQYF
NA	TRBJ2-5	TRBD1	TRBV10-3	TGTGCCATCAGTGGCAGGGGACAGGGACAAGAGACCCAGTACTTC	CAISGRGQGQETQYF
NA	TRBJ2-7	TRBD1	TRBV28	TGTGCCAGCAGTGAGACAGGGAGAACAAACGAGCAGTACTTC	CASSETGRTNEQYF
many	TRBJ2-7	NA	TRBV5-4	TGTGCCAGCAGCCACCTGGCTGACTCCTACGAGCAGTACTTC	CASSHLADSYEQYF
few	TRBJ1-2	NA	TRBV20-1	TGCAGTGCTAACGAGGCGCCCAACTATGGCTACACCTTC	CSANEAPNYGYTF
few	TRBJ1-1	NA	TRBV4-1	TGCGCCAGCAGCCAGCGTCTAGGGGACGGTTTGAACACTGAAGCTTTCTTT	CASSQRLGDGLNTEAFF
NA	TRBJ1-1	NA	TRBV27	TGTGCCAGCAGTGTGCAGGGTGTTGGCACTGAAGCTTTCTTT	CASSVQGVGTEAFF
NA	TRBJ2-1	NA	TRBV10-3	TGTGCCATCACTAGGAAAGGGGGGCAGGATGAGCAGTTCTTC	CAITRKGGQDEQFF
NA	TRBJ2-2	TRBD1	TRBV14	TGTGCCAGCAGCCGATACAGGGGGATCACCGGGGAGCTGTTTTTT	CASSRYRGITGELFF
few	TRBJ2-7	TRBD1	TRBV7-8	TGTGCCAGCAGCTTAGGGTGGACAGGGATCTACGAGCAGTACTTC	CASSLGWTGIYEQYF
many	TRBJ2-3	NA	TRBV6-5	TGTGCCAGCAGTTTCATAGGGGCAGATACGCAGTATTTT	CASSFIGADTQYF
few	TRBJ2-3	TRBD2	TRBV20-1	TGCAGTGCTAGTGACCCTAGCGGAGGCACAGATACGCAGTATTTT	CSASDPSGGTDTQYF
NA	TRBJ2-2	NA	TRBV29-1	TGCAGCGTTGTCAGGCTATCGAACACCGGGGAGCTGTTTTTT	CSVVRLSNTGELFF
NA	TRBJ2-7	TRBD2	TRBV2	TGTGCCAGCAGTTTCCAGAGCGGGAGTTCCTACGAGCAGTACTTC	CASSFQSGSSYEQYF
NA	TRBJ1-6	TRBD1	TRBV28	TGTGCCAGCAGACCGACCGAAGGGGGCCAGAATTCACCCCTCCACTTT	CASRPTEGGQNSPLHF
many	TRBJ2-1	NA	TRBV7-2	TGTGCCAGCAGCTTAGAACACTCGCGGTACAATGAGCAGTTCTTC	CASSLEHSRYNEQFF
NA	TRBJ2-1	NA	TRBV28	TGTGCCAGCAGTCCCCAGATCGGAGAGCAGTTCTTC	CASSPQIGEQFF
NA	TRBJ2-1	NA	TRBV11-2	TGTGCCAGCAGCTTTCGGGACACGGTCGGTGAGCAGTTCTTC	CASSFRDTVGEQFF
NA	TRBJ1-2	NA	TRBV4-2	TGTGCCACTCGTCCTGAGGCGCAAGCTAACTATGGCTACACCTTC	CATRPEAQANYGYTF
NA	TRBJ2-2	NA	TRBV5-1	TGCGCCAGCAGCTTGGTCGCGGGCCAGGCCGGGGAGCTGTTTTTT	CASSLVAGQAGELFF
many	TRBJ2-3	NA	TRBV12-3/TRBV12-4	TGTGCCAGCGCCACCACAGATACGCAGTATTTT	CASATTDTQYF
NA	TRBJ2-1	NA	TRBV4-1	TGCGCCAGCAGCATATTCACAGGTTTGAGCTCCTACAATGAGCAGTTCTTC	CASSIFTGLSSYNEQFF
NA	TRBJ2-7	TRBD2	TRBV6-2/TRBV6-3	TGTGCCAGCAGCCGGAGCCTCAGCGGGAGGATTTACGAGCAGTACTTC	CASSRSLSGRIYEQYF
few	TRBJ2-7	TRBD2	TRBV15	TGTGCCACCAGCTACCGACTAGCGGGGCGCGAGCAGTACTTC	CATSYRLAGREQYF
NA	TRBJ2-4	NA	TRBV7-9	TGTGCCAGCCGGGACGGGGACATTCAGTACTTC	CASRDGDIQYF
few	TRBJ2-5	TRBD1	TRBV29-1	TGCAGCGTTGGAGGGGGCGCGAAGACCCAGTACTTC	CSVGGGAKTQYF
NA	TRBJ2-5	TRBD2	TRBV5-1	TGCGCCAGCAGCTGGGATACTAGCGGGAGGCAAGAGACCCAGTACTTC	CASSWDTSGRQETQYF
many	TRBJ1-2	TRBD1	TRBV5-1	TGCGCCAGCAGTGCAGGGGGTGGCTACACCTTC	CASSAGGGYTF
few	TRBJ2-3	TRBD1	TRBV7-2	TGTGCCAGCAGCCGTTCACAGGGGAACACAGATACGCAGTATTTT	CASSRSQGNTDTQYF
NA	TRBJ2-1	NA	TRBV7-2	TGTGCCGGCAGCTTAAGATTTGGAGGGGGGGCGGGGAATGAGCAGTTCTTC	CAGSLRFGGGAGNEQFF
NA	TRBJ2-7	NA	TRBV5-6	TGTGCCAGCAGCCCCGGACTCCTCTTCTACGCGCAGTACTTC	CASSPGLLFYAQYF
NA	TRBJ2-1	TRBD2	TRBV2	TGTGCCAGCAAAAAAGGACTAGCGGGGACCAATGAGCAGTTCTTC	CASKKGLAGTNEQFF
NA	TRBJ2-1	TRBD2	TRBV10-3	TGTGCCATCGGCAAACTAGCGGGAGGGACAAAGGGATCCTACAATGAGCAGTTCTTC	CAIGKLAGGTKGSYNEQFF
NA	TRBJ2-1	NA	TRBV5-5	TGTGCCAGCAGCGACGTCTGGGCAGGGGGGAACAATGAGCAGTTCTTC	CASSDVWAGGNNEQFF
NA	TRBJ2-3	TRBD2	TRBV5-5	TGTGCCAGCTTTAGCGGGAACACAGATACGCAGTATTTT	CASFSGNTDTQYF
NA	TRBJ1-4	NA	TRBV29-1	TGCAGCGTCCAGGCCCCGCCCGGGGAAAAACTGTTTTTT	CSVQAPPGEKLFF
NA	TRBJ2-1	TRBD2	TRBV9	TGTGCCAGCAGCGCCCGCGGGACTAGTGATTACAATGAGCAGTTCTTC	CASSARGTSDYNEQFF
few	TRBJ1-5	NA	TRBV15	TGTGCCACCAGCCGAGGGCATAGCAATCAGCCCCAGCATTTT	CATSRGHSNQPQHF
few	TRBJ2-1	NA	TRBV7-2	TGTGCCAGCATGAGGGGAGGCAATGAGCAGTTCTTC	CASMRGGNEQFF
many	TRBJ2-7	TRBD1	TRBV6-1	TGTGCCAGCTCCCCGGGACAGGGGAACTACGAGCAGTACTTC	CASSPGQGNYEQYF
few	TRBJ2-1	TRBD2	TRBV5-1	TGCGCCAGCACAACTAGCGGGGCCCCTCAAAATGAGCAGTTCTTC	CASTTSGAPQNEQFF
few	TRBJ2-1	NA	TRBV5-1	TGCGCCAGCAGCTTGGTACAGGGTGGGGGCAATGAGCAGTTCTTC	CASSLVQGGGNEQFF
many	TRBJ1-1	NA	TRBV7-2	TGTGCCAGCAGTTCAGGCTCAAGGGTATTTGTTAACACTGAAGCTTTCTTT	CASSSGSRVFVNTEAFF
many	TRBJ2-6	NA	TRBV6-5	TGTGCCAGCAGTTGGGGGTCCAACTCTGGGGCCAACGTCCTGACTTTC	CASSWGSNSGANVLTF
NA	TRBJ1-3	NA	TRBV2	TGTGCCAGCAGCCACCTAGAGGGTGCTGGAAACACCATATATTTT	CASSHLEGAGNTIYF
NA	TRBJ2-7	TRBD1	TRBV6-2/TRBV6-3	TGTGCCAGCAGTTACTCGGGCAGGGGGTTGCCCTACGAGCAGTACTTC	CASSYSGRGLPYEQYF
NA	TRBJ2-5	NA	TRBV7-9	TGTGCCAGCAGCTTATCAGGGGACACCCAAGAGACCCAGTACTTC	CASSLSGDTQETQYF
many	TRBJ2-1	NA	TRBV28	TGTGCCAGCAGTGAATCCCCCCAGTACAATGAGCAGTTCTTC	CASSESPQYNEQFF
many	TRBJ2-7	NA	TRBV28	TGTGCCAGCAGGCTGACAGGTCGGGCCTACGAGCAGTACTTC	CASRLTGRAYEQYF